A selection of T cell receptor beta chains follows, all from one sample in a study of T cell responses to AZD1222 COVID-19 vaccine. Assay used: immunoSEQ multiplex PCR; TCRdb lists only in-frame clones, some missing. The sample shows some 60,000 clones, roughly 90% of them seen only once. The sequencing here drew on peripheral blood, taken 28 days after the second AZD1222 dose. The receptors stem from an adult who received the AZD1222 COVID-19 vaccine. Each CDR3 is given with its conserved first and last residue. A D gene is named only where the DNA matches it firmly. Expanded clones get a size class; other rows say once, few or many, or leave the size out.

DNA: TGTGCCAGCAGTAGGACTTTTGTGACCTACGAGCAGTACTTC
CDR3: CASSRTFVTYEQYF
D: .
V: TRBV6-2/TRBV6-3
size: once
J: TRBJ2-7

DNA: TGCGCCAGCAGCATGACTAGCCCTGAGGTTAATGAGCAGTTCTTC
CDR3: CASSMTSPEVNEQFF
D: TRBD2
V: TRBV5-1
size: once
J: TRBJ2-1

DNA: TGTGCCAGTAGTATAGGGGTCTACAATGAGCAGTTCTTC
CDR3: CASSIGVYNEQFF
D: .
V: TRBV19
size: .
J: TRBJ2-1

DNA: TGTGCCAGCAGTGCCCGACAGGTCTCTGGGGCCAACGTCCTGACTTTC
CDR3: CASSARQVSGANVLTF
D: .
V: TRBV7-3
size: .
J: TRBJ2-6

DNA: TGTGCCACCAGTGATTTTGGGGGCGCAAGGGAGACCCAGTACTTC
CDR3: CATSDFGGARETQYF
D: .
V: TRBV24-1
size: .
J: TRBJ2-5

DNA: TGCGCCAGCAGCGTTCCATTGGACGGCCTTGTGGATGAGCAGTTCTTC
CDR3: CASSVPLDGLVDEQFF
D: .
V: TRBV5-1
size: .
J: TRBJ2-1

DNA: TGCGCCAACGCGCCGGAAGGCGGGAGGAAAAACAATGAGCAGTTCTTC
CDR3: CANAPEGGRKNNEQFF
D: TRBD2
V: TRBV10-1
size: .
J: TRBJ2-1

DNA: TGTGCCAGCAGTAAGCAGGGGGCGAGGCAGCCCCAGCATTTT
CDR3: CASSKQGARQPQHF
D: TRBD1
V: TRBV2
size: .
J: TRBJ1-5

DNA: TGTGCCAGCAGTTCTCCCTCCAGTGGCCTCACGTCTGGCTACACCTTC
CDR3: CASSSPSSGLTSGYTF
D: .
V: TRBV28
size: .
J: TRBJ1-2

DNA: TGTGCCAGCAGCTTTGGGGACGGTGACGAGTACTTC
CDR3: CASSFGDGDEYF
D: .
V: TRBV7-9
size: .
J: TRBJ2-7

DNA: TGTGCCAGCAGTCCCCGGACAGGGGGCCGCACTGAAGCTTTCTTT
CDR3: CASSPRTGGRTEAFF
D: TRBD1
V: TRBV27
size: .
J: TRBJ1-1

DNA: TGTGCCAGTAGTACCTGGGCGGGGGCGCCTGGCTACACCTTC
CDR3: CASSTWAGAPGYTF
D: .
V: TRBV19
size: .
J: TRBJ1-2

DNA: TGTGCCTGGAGCGAGGTAGGGAACGAGCAGTACTTC
CDR3: CAWSEVGNEQYF
D: .
V: TRBV30
size: few
J: TRBJ2-7

DNA: TGTGCCAGCAGCCAATCGTCAGGGGGCTACACCGGGGAGCTGTTTTTT
CDR3: CASSQSSGGYTGELFF
D: TRBD1
V: TRBV3-1/TRBV3-2
size: .
J: TRBJ2-2

DNA: TGTGCCAGCACAAATCAGGGAGGCGAGCAGTACTTC
CDR3: CASTNQGGEQYF
D: .
V: TRBV7-9
size: once
J: TRBJ2-7

DNA: TGTGCCAGCAGTTACTCGGGACAGGGGGCGTTCGAGCAGTACTTC
CDR3: CASSYSGQGAFEQYF
D: TRBD1
V: TRBV6-5
size: few
J: TRBJ2-7

DNA: TGTGCCAGCAGTTATAACAGGGGTACAGAGACCCAGTACTTC
CDR3: CASSYNRGTETQYF
D: TRBD1
V: TRBV6-5
size: .
J: TRBJ2-5

DNA: TGTGCCAGCAGTTTACAGGGTGGGAATTCACCCCTCCACTTT
CDR3: CASSLQGGNSPLHF
D: .
V: TRBV6-5
size: .
J: TRBJ1-6

DNA: TGTGCCAGCAGCTTATCGGGAGTGGGTTACGAGCAGTACTTC
CDR3: CASSLSGVGYEQYF
D: .
V: TRBV5-4
size: once
J: TRBJ2-7

DNA: TGCAGCGTTGAATTGGGGGATGGCACAGATACGCAGTATTTT
CDR3: CSVELGDGTDTQYF
D: .
V: TRBV29-1
size: few
J: TRBJ2-3

DNA: TGTGCCAGCGTCCCCGCGGGACAGGGGGCAGAGACCCAGTACTTC
CDR3: CASVPAGQGAETQYF
D: TRBD1
V: TRBV28
size: .
J: TRBJ2-5

DNA: TGTGCCAGCAGCTCTAGCGGGGGAATCACAGATACGCAGTATTTT
CDR3: CASSSSGGITDTQYF
D: TRBD2
V: TRBV3-1/TRBV3-2
size: .
J: TRBJ2-3

DNA: TGCGCCAGCAGCTCCACCGGGACAGCACAAGAGACCCAGTACTTC
CDR3: CASSSTGTAQETQYF
D: TRBD1
V: TRBV5-1
size: .
J: TRBJ2-5

DNA: TGTGCCAGCAGACACGGGGGCCCCGGCACCGGGGAGCTGTTTTTT
CDR3: CASRHGGPGTGELFF
D: .
V: TRBV7-9
size: .
J: TRBJ2-2

DNA: TGTGCCAGCAGCTTAGCAAGTAACCAAGAGACCCAGTACTTC
CDR3: CASSLASNQETQYF
D: .
V: TRBV5-5
size: .
J: TRBJ2-5

DNA: TGTGCCAGCAGTTGGGGACTAGGGGGTTTTGATGAGCAGTTCTTC
CDR3: CASSWGLGGFDEQFF
D: TRBD2
V: TRBV28
size: few
J: TRBJ2-1

DNA: TGTGCCAGCAGCTCATGGGGGATGAATTCACCCCTCCACTTT
CDR3: CASSSWGMNSPLHF
D: .
V: TRBV7-3
size: few
J: TRBJ1-6

DNA: TGTGCCAGCAGCTCGGGGGTTGGCGAGCAGTACTTC
CDR3: CASSSGVGEQYF
D: .
V: TRBV11-3
size: .
J: TRBJ2-7

DNA: TGTGCCACCAGCAGAGATCGGTTGGCAAGCAATCAGCCCCAGCATTTT
CDR3: CATSRDRLASNQPQHF
D: .
V: TRBV15
size: .
J: TRBJ1-5

DNA: TGTGCCAGCTCCAGGCGGGGGGACTCCTACGAGCAGTACTTC
CDR3: CASSRRGDSYEQYF
D: .
V: TRBV12-1
size: .
J: TRBJ2-7

DNA: TGTGCTAGCAGCTTAGGCATTACCTCCCCCTACAATGAGCAGTTCTTC
CDR3: CASSLGITSPYNEQFF
D: .
V: TRBV7-7
size: .
J: TRBJ2-1

DNA: TGTGCCAGCAGCCCTTCAGGACATGAAGGCTATGGCTACACCTTC
CDR3: CASSPSGHEGYGYTF
D: .
V: TRBV5-6
size: .
J: TRBJ1-2

DNA: TGTGCCAGCAGCCAAAAAGGCCAGCGGGGAAGCTCCTACAATGAGCAGTTCTTC
CDR3: CASSQKGQRGSSYNEQFF
D: TRBD2
V: TRBV4-2
size: once
J: TRBJ2-1

DNA: TGTGCCAGCAGCCAAGAGCCCAAAAGGGGCTTAAGCAATCAGCCCCAGCATTTT
CDR3: CASSQEPKRGLSNQPQHF
D: .
V: TRBV3-1/TRBV3-2
size: few
J: TRBJ1-5

DNA: TGTGCCAGCAGCTTAGAGTCAGGGGTTCTGAACTATGGCTACACCTTC
CDR3: CASSLESGVLNYGYTF
D: .
V: TRBV7-2
size: .
J: TRBJ1-2

DNA: TGTGCCAGCACCCTCAGACAGGGTACCTCTGGAAACACCATATATTTT
CDR3: CASTLRQGTSGNTIYF
D: TRBD1
V: TRBV6-6
size: .
J: TRBJ1-3

DNA: TGTGCCAGCAGCTTGGAGATGGGGCCCGATGGCTACACCTTC
CDR3: CASSLEMGPDGYTF
D: .
V: TRBV5-4
size: .
J: TRBJ1-2

DNA: TGTGCCAGCTCACCACCGTACAGTCGGTCCTCCTATGGCTACACCTTC
CDR3: CASSPPYSRSSYGYTF
D: .
V: TRBV18
size: .
J: TRBJ1-2

DNA: TGTGCCACGTCGAGAGAGAGAAAGAATCAGCCCCAGCATTTT
CDR3: CATSRERKNQPQHF
D: .
V: TRBV19
size: once
J: TRBJ1-5

DNA: TGTGCCAGCAGCGCTACCGGGACAGGGGGCTACACCTTC
CDR3: CASSATGTGGYTF
D: TRBD1
V: TRBV5-4
size: .
J: TRBJ1-2